The clone carrying this T cell receptor beta chain was seen only a few times. This specimen belongs to a study of response to subunit inactivated influenza vaccine. The CDR3 consists of 14 residues. Deletions cut 1 base from V and 5 bases from J, with 9 bases between. CDR1 SGHTA and CDR2 FQGNSA come from the germline V gene. From the RT-PCR reads, TCRdb called clonotypes with MiXCR, one entry per CDR3 protein. The data show around 850,000 distinct CDR3 sequences, approximately 17% seen once. This chain uses TRBV7-2 with TRBJ2-1; D is unclear. This TCR was sampled from a man in his fifties or sixties who received an inactivated influenza vaccine. This material consisted of PBMCs from blood, taken less than 6 days after vaccination. CDR3 amino acids: CASSLVLTDNEQFF. The CDR3 region has the DNA TGTGCCAGCAGCTTAGTATTGACTGACAATGAGCAGTTCTTC.